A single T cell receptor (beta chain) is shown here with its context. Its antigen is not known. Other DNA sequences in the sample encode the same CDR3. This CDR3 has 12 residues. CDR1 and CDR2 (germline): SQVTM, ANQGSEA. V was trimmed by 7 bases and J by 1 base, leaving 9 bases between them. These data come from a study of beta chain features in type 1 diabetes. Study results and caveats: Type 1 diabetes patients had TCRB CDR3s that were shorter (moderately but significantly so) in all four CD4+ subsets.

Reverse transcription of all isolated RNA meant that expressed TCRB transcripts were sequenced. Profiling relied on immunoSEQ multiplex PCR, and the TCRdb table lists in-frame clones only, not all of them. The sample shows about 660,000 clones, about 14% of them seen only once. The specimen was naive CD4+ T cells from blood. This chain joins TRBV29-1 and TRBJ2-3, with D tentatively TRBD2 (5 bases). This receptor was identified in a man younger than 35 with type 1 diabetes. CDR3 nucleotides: TGCAGCGCGGACGGGGGCACAGATACGCAGTATTTT. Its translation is CSADGGTDTQYF.